The 24 T cell receptor beta chains in this list originate from one sample, sequenced in a study of OX40 agonist ivuxolimab in advanced cancers. Libraries were prepared by immunoSEQ multiplex PCR; TCRdb keeps only in-frame clonotypes and omits some of them. Of about 120,000 clones in the sample, just under 95% were seen once. This specimen consisted of CD4+ or CD8+ T cells sorted from blood, obtained in a trial of the OX40 agonist ivuxolimab. The receptors shown here come from an adult with an advanced solid tumor such as melanoma, head and neck, liver or kidney cancer.

J is TRBJ2-3 and V is TRBV4-1; 8 nucleotides match TRBD2. CDR1 and CDR2 from the germline V gene are MGHRA and YSYEKL. Trimming at V came to 0 bases and at J to 6 bases, leaving 5 bases not matched to a gene. The CDR3 spans 15 residues. The CDR3: CASSQEGTRGDTQYF. The CDR3 DNA sequence: TGCGCCAGCAGCCAAGAGGGGACTAGGGGGGATACGCAGTATTTT.

This sequence joins TRBV7-2 and TRBJ1-2; TRBD1 matches at 7 bases. The CDR3 runs to 15 residues. The germline V gene encodes CDR1 SGHTA and CDR2 FQGNSA. Trimming cost V 5 bases and J 8 bases; bases outside gene matches: 14. This CDR3 is CASSQAFDRVDGYTF. CDR3 bases: TGTGCCAGCAGCCAAGCCTTTGACAGGGTCGACGGCTACACCTTC.

The CDR3 region is CASSQDRGVEKLFF. In nucleotides, the CDR3 is TGTGCCAGCAGTCAGGACAGGGGGGTGGAAAAACTGTTTTTT. J is TRBJ1-4 and V is TRBV2; 10 positions agree with TRBD1. The CDR3 has 14 amino acids. The germline V gene encodes CDR1 SNHLY and CDR2 FYNNEI. Trimming took 5 bases from V and 8 from J; bases not matched to a gene: 5.

The rearrangement joins TRBV28 to TRBJ2-3; D may be TRBD2 (7 bases). Trimming cost V 4 bases and J 4 bases, with 18 bases left between them. From germline, CDR1 is MDHEN and CDR2 SYDVKM. The CDR3 has 16 amino acids. The CDR3: CASSSGGGAGPDTQYF. CDR3 nucleotides: TGTGCCAGCAGTTCCGGCGGGGGCGCCGGACCAGATACGCAGTATTTT.

The V and J genes are TRBV2 and TRBJ1-6; no clear D. The CDR3 runs to 13 residues. Germline CDR1 and CDR2: SNHLY and FYNNEI. With 6 bases removed from V and 9 bases from J, the gap between germline ends came to 12 bases. CDR3: CASSRISSSPLHF. CDR3 DNA sequence: TGTGCCAGCAGCCGGATAAGCAGTTCACCCCTCCACTTT.

The chain couples TRBV7-2 to TRBJ2-1, with 10 positions matching TRBD2. The trim removed 3 bases at V and 8 bases at J, leaving 10 bases unmatched. Germline-derived CDR1 and CDR2 are SGHTA and FQGNSA. The CDR3 loop spans 16 amino acids. CDR3 sequence: CASSLESGRAAHEQFF. The CDR3 DNA reads TGTGCCAGCAGCTTGGAGAGCGGGAGGGCCGCTCATGAGCAGTTCTTC.

This clone has just one count. V is TRBV7-2 and J is TRBJ1-2, with D possibly being TRBD1 (5 bases). The CDR3 is made up of 14 amino acids. V was pared by 1 base and J by 8 bases, with 14 bases between. Germline V gene sequence: CDR1 SGHTA, CDR2 FQGNSA. The CDR3 DNA is TGTGCCAGCAGCTTAGTAGTTCCCCAGGGAGGCTACACCTTC. This sequence encodes CASSLVVPQGGYTF.

The chain is built from TRBV30 and TRBJ1-1, with no clear D. Per the germline V gene, CDR1 is GTSNPN and CDR2 is SVGIG (reference sequence). V lost 0 bases to trimming and J lost 8 bases, with 7 bases between them. The CDR3 covers 11 residues. CDR3 sequence: CAWSVIVEAFF. For the CDR3, the DNA is TGTGCCTGGAGTGTAATAGTGGAAGCTTTCTTT.

The chain is built from TRBV7-9 and TRBJ2-1; 13 bases fit TRBD2. The CDR3 contains 16 residues. Germline V gene sequence: CDR1 SEHNR, CDR2 FQNEAQ (reference sequence). Trimming took 5 bases from V and 2 from J; bases not matched to a gene: 3. This chain's CDR3 is CASSLLAGGPYNEQFF. In nucleotides, the CDR3 is TGTGCCAGCAGCCTACTAGCGGGAGGGCCCTACAATGAGCAGTTCTTC.

V and J are TRBV4-1 and TRBJ1-1; a possible D gene is TRBD1 (6 bases). V gave up 3 bases and J gave up 0 bases, with 11 bases separating them. The CDR3 has 15 residues. Germline V gene sequence: CDR1 MGHRA, CDR2 YSYEKL. DNA for the CDR3: TGCGCCAGCAGCCAGTGGGGGGCTTTGAACACTGAAGCTTTCTTT. This gives the protein CASSQWGALNTEAFF.

V is TRBV11-3 and J is TRBJ2-2; tentative D call: TRBD2 (6 bases). The ends were cut back, 0 bases at V and 8 bases at J, with 13 bases in the middle. This CDR3 spans 15 amino acids. The germline gives CDR1 SGHNT, CDR2 YENEEA. Written as DNA, the CDR3 is TGTGCCAGCAGCTTAGATGGGAGGATGGCTGGGGAGCTGTTTTTT. This codes for CASSLDGRMAGELFF.

The chain has TRBV7-9 and TRBJ2-7; TRBD1 matches 8 bases. The ends lost 4 bases at V and 5 bases at J; junction bases unmatched: 13. Germline V gene sequence: CDR1 SEHNR, CDR2 FQNEAQ (reference sequence). The CDR3 has 16 amino acids. CDR3 amino acids: CASSSTPTGVSHEQYF. Written as DNA, the CDR3 is TGTGCCAGCAGCTCCACTCCGACAGGGGTGAGTCACGAGCAGTACTTC.

The rearrangement uses TRBV9 and TRBJ2-7; TRBD1 aligns across 9 bases. The CDR3 contains 15 residues. The J segment lost 2 bases and the V segment lost 2 bases, leaving 5 bases of the junction unmatched. Germline lookup yields CDR1 SGDLS and CDR2 YYNGEE. CDR3 in DNA: TGTGCCAGCAGCGTCGAACAGGGGGCGGCCTACGAGCAGTACTTC. Its translation: CASSVEQGAAYEQYF.

This clone has a single count. The V call is TRBV5-4, the J call TRBJ1-1; D perhaps matches TRBD1 (5 bases). CDR1 SGHNT and CDR2 YYREEE come from the germline V gene (reference sequence). Trimming removed 4 bases from V and 11 bases from J, with 12 bases in between. The CDR3 length is 11 residues. CDR3 residues: CASSTRVEAFF. As DNA, the CDR3 is TGTGCCAGCAGCACCAGGGTGGAGGCTTTCTTT.

The chain combines TRBV28 with TRBJ2-7; a possible D gene is TRBD2 (7 bases). Between the trimmed V and J ends, which lost 6 bases and 0 bases, there was a span of 12 bases. This CDR3 spans 14 amino acids. The V gene's germline CDR1 is MDHEN and CDR2 SYDVKM. The CDR3 reads CASRRGGSSYEQYF. The CDR3 DNA is TGTGCCAGCAGGAGGGGGGGGAGCTCCTACGAGCAGTACTTC. Drawing the rest from reference TRBV28 and TRBJ2-7, the complete variable domain is DVKVTQSSRYLVKRTGEKVFLECVQDMDHENMFWYRQDPGLGLRLIYFSYDVKMKEKGDIPEGYSVSREKKERFSLILESASTNQTSMYLCASRRGGSSYEQYFGPGTRLTVT.

This clone occurred once. The V call is TRBV5-1, the J call TRBJ1-4; D remains unclear. With 3 bases removed from V and 0 bases from J, the gap between germline ends came to 6 bases. The CDR3 totals 14 residues. Germline V CDR1 and CDR2: SGHRS, YFSETQ. In DNA, the CDR3 is TGCGCCAGCAGCTCGGAGTCAACTAATGAAAAACTGTTTTTT. This codes for CASSSESTNEKLFF.

This rearrangement joins TRBV11-2 to TRBJ2-7, with D possibly matching TRBD1 (6 bases). The length of the CDR3 is 14 residues. Trimming took 5 bases from V and 0 from J, leaving 11 bases between them. Per the germline V gene, CDR1 is SGHAT and CDR2 is FQNNGV. The CDR3 DNA is TGTGCCAGCAGCCACCAGGGGAGCTCCTACGAGCAGTACTTC. Translating it yields CASSHQGSSYEQYF. The entire variable domain, with the rest obtained from reference TRBV11-2 and TRBJ2-7, is as follows: EAGVAQSPRYKIIEKRQSVAFWCNPISGHATLYWYQQILGQGPKLLIQFQNNGVVDDSQLPKDRFSAERLKGVDSTLKIQPAKLEDSAVYLCASSHQGSSYEQYFGPGTRLTVT.

This chain joins TRBV6-5 and TRBJ1-1, with 7 positions matching TRBD1. J lost 2 bases, V lost 6 bases, and 6 bases had no gene match. The CDR3 contains 14 residues. The V gene's germline CDR1 is MNHEY and CDR2 SVGAGI. CDR3 amino acids: CASRTTGDNTEAFF. In DNA, the CDR3 is TGTGCCAGCAGGACCACAGGGGATAACACTGAAGCTTTCTTT.

This clone was observed once. The chain uses TRBV27 and TRBJ2-5; D might be TRBD2 (6 bases). Germline lookup yields CDR1 MNHEY and CDR2 SMNVEV (reference sequence). The CDR3 runs 15 residues. V lost 3 bases, J lost 2 bases, and 13 bases lay in between. In DNA, the CDR3 is TGTGCCAGCAGTTTTTTGGGGACTTCACAAGAGACCCAGTACTTC. Translating it yields CASSFLGTSQETQYF.

This chain links TRBV5-5 with TRBJ1-1; 8 positions match TRBD1. This CDR3 contains 13 residues. J lost 4 bases, V lost 4 bases, and 3 bases had no gene match. The germline V gene encodes CDR1 SGHKS and CDR2 YYEKEE (reference sequence). The CDR3 spells CASSRQGFTEAFF. Here the CDR3 DNA reads TGTGCCAGCAGCCGACAGGGGTTCACTGAAGCTTTCTTT. The complete variable domain, with remaining parts taken from reference TRBV5-5 and TRBJ1-1, reads DAGVTQSPTHLIKTRGQQVTLRCSPISGHKSVSWYQQVLGQGPQFIFQYYEKEERGRGNFPDRFSARQFPNYSSELNVNALLLGDSALYLCASSRQGFTEAFFGQGTRLTVV.

This clone came up a few times. The chain joins TRBV7-2 to TRBJ1-2; D remains ambiguous. The CDR3 consists of 13 residues. V was pared by 1 base and J by 6 bases, with 9 bases between. The germline CDR1 and CDR2 sequences are SGHTA and FQGNSA. The CDR3 DNA reads TGTGCCAGCAGCTTAGAATTGCAACATGGCTACACCTTC. Its translation is CASSLELQHGYTF.

V gene TRBV30 combines with J gene TRBJ2-5, with 8 bases aligning to TRBD2. J gave up 5 bases and V 3 bases, and 2 bases lay outside the gene matches. Per the germline V gene, CDR1 is GTSNPN and CDR2 is SVGIG (reference sequence). The CDR3 is made up of 12 amino acids. CDR3 sequence (DNA): TGTGCCTGGAGCGGCGGGAGGGAGACCCAGTACTTC. Translated: CAWSGGRETQYF.

The chain links TRBV27 to TRBJ2-7, with 8 bases lining up with TRBD1. V was pared by 5 bases and J by 2 bases, with 5 bases of the junction left unmatched. This CDR3 contains 14 residues. Germline CDR1 and CDR2: MNHEY and SMNVEV (reference sequence). The CDR3 sequence is CASSPRQGPYEQYF. The CDR3 nucleotides are TGTGCCAGCAGTCCACGACAGGGGCCCTACGAGCAGTACTTC.

The rearrangement uses TRBV11-2 and TRBJ1-6; D gene uncertain. Trimming stripped 2 bases from V and 8 bases from J, with 7 bases between. Germline V lookup: CDR1 SGHAT, CDR2 FQNNGV. The CDR3 length is 13 residues. The CDR3 coding sequence is TGTGCCAGCAGCTTACCATTACATTCACCCCTCCACTTT. Its translation is CASSLPLHSPLHF.